Included here is one T cell receptor (beta chain) sequence, with context. The CDR3 runs 16 residues. CDR1 and CDR2 (germline): ENHRY, SYGVKD. The ends were cut back, 0 bases at V and 6 bases at J, with 12 bases in the middle. These data are taken from a study of blood T cell repertoires in COVID-19. In the original processing: Using reference gene primer amplification, nucleated cell counts were estimated. Measured with immunoSEQ multiplex PCR; TCRdb has only the in-frame clones, and not every one. Clone size and V and J calls were adopted from that table, with D and trimming inferred from the DNA. The profile shows 85,000 to 90,000 clones, around 93% of them singletons.

Sequenced: peripheral blood. The receptor was derived from a human donor with active COVID-19. The donor label of this sample is uncertain. J is TRBJ1-6 and V is TRBV10-3; a weak D match, TRBD1 (6 bases). The chain's CDR3 is CAISESEGHFNSPLHF. Written as DNA, the CDR3 is TGTGCCATCAGTGAGTCCGAGGGACATTTTAATTCACCCCTCCACTTT.